This TCR beta chain was profiled in a study of shared clonotypes between healthy human individuals. Measured with immunoSEQ multiplex PCR; TCRdb has only the in-frame clones, and not every one. This table holds 1 million to 1.3 million clones, about 84% found once. V was pared by 1 base and J by 1 base, with 1 base of the junction left unmatched. The CDR3 length is 15 residues. Germline CDR1 is LNHNV and CDR2 is YYDKDF (reference sequence). Donors were healthy HIV-negative adults without recently reported acute infections or vaccinations. Turning to this clone: Other DNA sequences from this sample encode an identical CDR3 as well.

This TCR came from a man between 18 and 29 years old in good health. Some clones in this sample may be carry-over from other donors' samples. The genes are TRBV15 and TRBJ2-1; 7 bases fit TRBD1. The specimen was memory CD4+ T cells from PBMCs. Regarding subset: CD45RA-negative fraction. The CDR3 nucleotides read TGTGCCACCAGCAGAGGACAGGGTTCCTACAATGAGCAGTTCTTC. Protein sequence: CATSRGQGSYNEQFF. The full variable domain, completed using reference TRBV15 and TRBJ2-1, is DAMVIQNPRYQVTQFGKPVTLSCSQTLNHNVMYWYQQKSSQAPKLLFHYYDKDFNNEADTPDNFQSRRPNTSFCFLDIRSPGLGDTAMYLCATSRGQGSYNEQFFGPGTRLTVL.